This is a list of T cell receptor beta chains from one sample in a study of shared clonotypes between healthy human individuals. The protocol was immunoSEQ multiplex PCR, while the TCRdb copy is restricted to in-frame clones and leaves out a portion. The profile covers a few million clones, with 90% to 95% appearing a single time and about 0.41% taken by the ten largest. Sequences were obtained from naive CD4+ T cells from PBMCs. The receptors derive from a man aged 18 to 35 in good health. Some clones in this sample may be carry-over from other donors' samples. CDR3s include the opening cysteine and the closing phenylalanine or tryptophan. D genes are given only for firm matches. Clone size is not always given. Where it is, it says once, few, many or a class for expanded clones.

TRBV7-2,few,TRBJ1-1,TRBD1,CASSLLGQVNTEAFF,TGTGCCAGCAGCTTATTGGGACAGGTGAACACTGAAGCTTTCTTT
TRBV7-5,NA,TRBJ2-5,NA,CVRSNQKSTIQETQYF,TGTGTCAGAAGCAACCAGAAGTCAACTATCCAAGAGACCCAGTACTTC
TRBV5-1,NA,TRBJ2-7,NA,CASSVAAGTYYEQYF,TGCGCCAGCAGCGTGGCCGCCGGGACCTACTACGAGCAGTACTTC
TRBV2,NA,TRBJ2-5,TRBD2,CASSPLGLAGDETQYF,TGTGCCAGCAGTCCCCTCGGACTAGCGGGAGACGAGACCCAGTACTTC
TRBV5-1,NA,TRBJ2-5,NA,CASSRTTTIGGGETQYF,TGCGCCAGCAGCCGCACCACGACGATTGGGGGCGGTGAGACCCAGTACTTC
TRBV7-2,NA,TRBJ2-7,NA,CASSFGHTNYEQYF,TGTGCCAGCAGTTTCGGACATACAAACTACGAGCAGTACTTC
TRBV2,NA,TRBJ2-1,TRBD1,CASGRDRGGEQFF,TGTGCCAGCGGACGGGACAGAGGCGGTGAGCAGTTCTTC
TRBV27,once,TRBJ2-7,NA,CASRWAGVSYEQYF,TGTGCCAGCAGGTGGGCCGGGGTCTCCTACGAGCAGTACTTC
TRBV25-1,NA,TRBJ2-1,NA,CASGPRPNNEQFF,TGTGCCAGCGGCCCGCGGCCTAACAATGAGCAGTTCTTC
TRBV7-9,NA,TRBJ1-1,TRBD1,CASSPGQGAGFFF,TGTGCCAGCAGCCCAGGACAGGGGGCAGGGTTTTTCTTT
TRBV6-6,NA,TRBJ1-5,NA,CASTNSPRTGNQPQHF,TGTGCCAGCACTAACTCCCCCAGAACGGGCAATCAGCCCCAGCATTTT
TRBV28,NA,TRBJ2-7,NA,CASSYGTSRQYF,TGTGCCAGCAGTTACGGGACTTCACGGCAGTACTTC
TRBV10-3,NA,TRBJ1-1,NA,CAISETGMNTEAFF,TGTGCCATCAGTGAAACAGGGATGAATACTGAAGCTTTCTTT
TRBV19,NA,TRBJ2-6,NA,CASSIRQASSGANVLTF,TGTGCCAGTAGTATCAGGCAGGCCTCCTCTGGGGCCAACGTCCTGACTTTC
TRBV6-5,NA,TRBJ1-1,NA,CASSYSLFMNTEAFF,TGTGCCAGCAGTTACTCGCTGTTCATGAACACTGAAGCTTTCTTT
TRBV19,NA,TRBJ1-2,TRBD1,CASSGGQSIYGYTF,TGTGCCAGTAGTGGGGGACAGAGCATCTATGGCTACACCTTC
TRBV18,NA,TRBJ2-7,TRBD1,CASSPLQGVDEQYF,TGTGCCAGCTCACCATTGCAGGGGGTCGACGAGCAGTACTTC
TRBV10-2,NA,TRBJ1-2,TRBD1,CASSEKPDRGPSYTF,TGCGCCAGCAGTGAGAAACCCGACAGGGGGCCTTCCTACACCTTC
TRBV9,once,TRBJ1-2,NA,CASSPTDSNYGYTF,TGTGCCAGCAGCCCTACAGACAGTAACTATGGCTACACCTTC
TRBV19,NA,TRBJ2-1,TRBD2,CASQAAGVNEQFF,TGTGCCAGTCAGGCGGCGGGGGTCAATGAGCAGTTCTTC
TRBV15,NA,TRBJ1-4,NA,CATSRDGMIREKLFF,TGTGCCACCAGCAGAGACGGCATGATTAGGGAAAAACTGTTTTTT
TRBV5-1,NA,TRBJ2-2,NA,CASSFSGFETGELFF,TGCGCCAGCAGCTTTTCGGGTTTCGAGACCGGGGAGCTGTTTTTT
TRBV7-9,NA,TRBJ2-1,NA,CASSRSYNEQFF,TGTGCCAGCAGCCGCTCCTACAATGAGCAGTTCTTC
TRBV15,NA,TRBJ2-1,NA,CATSSPSPDRGYSSGRSHNEQFF,TGTGCCACCAGCAGCCCCTCCCCGGACAGGGGATATTCGAGCGGGAGGTCCCACAATGAGCAGTTCTTC
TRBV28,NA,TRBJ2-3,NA,CASSFPRAGRPPSTDTQYF,TGTGCCAGCAGTTTCCCGCGGGCGGGTCGCCCCCCTAGCACAGATACGCAGTATTTT
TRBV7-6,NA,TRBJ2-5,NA,CASSRVTLTQYF,TGTGCCAGCAGCCGGGTCACCCTGACCCAGTACTTC
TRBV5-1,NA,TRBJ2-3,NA,CASSFYPGEISDTQYF,TGCGCCAGCAGCTTTTATCCGGGAGAGATAAGTGATACGCAGTATTTT
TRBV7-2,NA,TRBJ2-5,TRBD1,CASSLGRGRQETQYF,TGTGCCAGCAGCTTAGGCAGGGGGCGGCAAGAGACCCAGTACTTC
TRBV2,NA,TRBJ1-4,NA,CASSEWGREKLFF,TGTGCCAGCAGTGAGTGGGGGCGTGAAAAACTGTTTTTT
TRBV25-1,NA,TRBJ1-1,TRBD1,CASSFNRGTEAFF,TGTGCCAGCAGTTTTAACAGGGGCACTGAAGCTTTCTTT
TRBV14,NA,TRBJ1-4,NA,CASSQDFPGLLFF,TGTGCCAGCAGCCAAGATTTTCCGGGACTGCTGTTTTTT
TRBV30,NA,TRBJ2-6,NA,CAWSVPGINVLTF,TGTGCCTGGAGTGTACCTGGGATCAACGTCCTGACTTTC
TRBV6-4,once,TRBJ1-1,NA,CAKVNTEAFF,TGTGCCAAGGTTAACACTGAAGCTTTCTTT
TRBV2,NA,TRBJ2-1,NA,CATKADRNNEQFF,TGTGCCACAAAAGCCGACAGAAACAATGAGCAGTTCTTC
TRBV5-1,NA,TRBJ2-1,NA,CASSPEGYEQFF,TGCGCCAGCAGCCCGGAGGGGTATGAGCAGTTCTTC
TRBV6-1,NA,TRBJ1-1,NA,CASSGGGAFTEAFF,TGTGCCAGCAGTGGTGGAGGAGCATTCACTGAAGCTTTCTTT
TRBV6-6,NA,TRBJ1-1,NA,CASSYSRTDSFFF,TGTGCCAGCAGTTACTCCCGGACGGATTCCTTCTTCTTT
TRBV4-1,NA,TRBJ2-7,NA,CASSPRVGRTSYEQYF,TGCGCCAGCAGCCCCCGGGTAGGACGTACATCCTACGAGCAGTACTTC
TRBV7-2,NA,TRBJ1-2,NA,CASSLGPASNYGYTF,TGTGCCAGCAGCTTAGGCCCCGCGTCTAACTATGGCTACACCTTC
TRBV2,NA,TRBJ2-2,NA,CASSAYRNTGELFF,TGTGCCAGCAGCGCGTACAGGAACACCGGGGAGCTGTTTTTT
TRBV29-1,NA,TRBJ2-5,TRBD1,CSVDRGSETQYF,TGCAGCGTAGACAGGGGATCAGAGACCCAGTACTTC
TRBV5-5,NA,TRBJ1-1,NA,CASSLAWPNAEAFF,TGTGCCAGCAGCTTGGCTTGGCCGAACGCTGAAGCTTTCTTT
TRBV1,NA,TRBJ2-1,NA,CTSSSEASGSYEQFF,TGCACCAGCAGCTCCGAAGCTAGCGGGAGCTATGAGCAGTTCTTC
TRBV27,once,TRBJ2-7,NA,CASSLVQAKGEQYF,TGTGCCAGCAGTTTAGTACAGGCTAAGGGCGAGCAGTACTTC
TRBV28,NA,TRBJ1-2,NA,CASSSSTYTF,TGTGCCAGCAGTTCCTCCACTTACACCTTC
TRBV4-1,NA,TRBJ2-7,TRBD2,CASSRGTSGSYEQYF,TGCGCCAGCAGCCGCGGGACTAGCGGCTCCTACGAGCAGTACTTC
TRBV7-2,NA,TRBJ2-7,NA,CASSFQEGRGEQYF,TGTGCCAGCAGCTTCCAGGAGGGTCGGGGCGAGCAGTACTTC